The sample holds a few counts of the clone carrying this TCR beta chain. Its antigen is as yet unknown. These data belong to a study of spatial heterogeneity in lung cancer. Whole-study context: A strong correlation was found between TCR transcript counts in tumor regions and a T cell module score derived from matched bulk RNA-seq. More than nine raw reads, on average, carried each unique TCR and UMI combination.

The CDR3 has 14 residues. Germline loops: CDR1 MNHNY, CDR2 SVGAGI (reference sequence). V was trimmed by 7 bases and J by 0 bases, leaving 13 bases between them. TCRdb analysed the 5' RACE reads with MiXCR anew, one entry per CDR3 protein. The sample lists about 2,100 distinct CDR3 sequences, 8.4% seen once, with 9.5% to 15% in the top ten. Notes on the study in general: Tumoral mutation counts were tracked by counts of expanded intratumoral alpha and beta TCRs.

Indicated time point: sample taken at primary tumor resection. Samples were obtained from some 72 donors, all untreated early-stage non-small cell lung cancer patients. In each case, whole RNA from tumor, nontumor lung or frozen PBMC was sequenced unsorted. The specimen was lung tumor tissue, collected at surgery. This sequence was found in a male donor with early-stage non-small cell lung cancer. The V call is TRBV6-6, the J call TRBJ2-7; TRBD1 is a possible D gene (6 bases). The CDR3 loop reads CASTFGTHSYEQYF. The DNA of the CDR3 is TGTGCCAGCACCTTTGGGACACACTCCTACGAGCAGTACTTC.